This T cell receptor beta chain appears in the sequencing data of a study of cytomegalovirus exposure and HLA in healthy donors. 13 Jbeta primers and 60 Vbeta primers were used for the PCR. Profiled with immunoSEQ multiplex PCR; TCRdb holds only in-frame clones, not every one. The table has over 150,000 clones, 70% to 85% seen once. With respect to this clone: Its antigen is undetermined.

Per the germline V gene, CDR1 is MNHNY and CDR2 is SVGAGI (reference sequence). V was shortened by 7 bases and J by 7 bases, with 22 bases between the two germline ends. This CDR3 has 15 residues. Study observations and caveats: It was only CMV serostatus that was available as immune exposure information.

Sequences were obtained from PBMCs. The receptor was derived from a woman aged 55 to 70 in good health and CMV-seropositive. The chain carries TRBV6-6 and TRBJ1-1; D gene ambiguous. CDR3 loop: CASTEGLAGGFEAFF. The CDR3 region has the DNA TGTGCCAGCACCGAGGGTCTCGCCGGCGGCTTTGAAGCTTTCTTT.